A single T cell receptor (beta chain) is shown here with its context. These data belong to a study of T cells in Graves' hyperthyroidism and ophthalmopathy. Researchers amplified the TCR beta CDR3 regions from RNA transcripts. Initially, a first-round RT-PCR of the TCR CDR3 employed the HTBI primer set. TCRdb fed the multiplex PCR reads into MiXCR, producing one record per CDR3 protein. This table holds 350,000 to 400,000 distinct CDR3 sequences, 15% to 20% found once. The specimen was blood. This TCR came from a woman between 18 and 29 years old with Graves' hyperthyroidism.

The chain's CDR3 is CASNAGNQPQHF. The CDR3 bases are TGTGCCAGCAATGCGGGCAATCAGCCCCAGCATTTT. V gene TRBV28 combines with J gene TRBJ1-5; D remains unclear. V was trimmed by 7 bases and J by 2 bases, leaving 6 bases between them. The CDR3 loop spans 12 amino acids. From germline, CDR1 is MDHEN and CDR2 SYDVKM.